The 30 T cell receptor beta chains presented below share a single source sample, sequenced in a study of CD4 T cells in relation to SARS-CoV-2 and coronaviruses. TCRdb keeps only in-frame clones here, not all; method: immunoSEQ multiplex PCR. The sample has 50,000 to 70,000 clones; around 87% are singletons. Unexposed donor CD4+ T cells date from about 2011-2018, before the COVID-19 pandemic. The sequenced material came from memory CD4+ T cells from PBMCs. The receptors derive from a human donor in good health.

The V gene is TRBV3-1 (or the pseudogene TRBV3-2), the J gene TRBJ1-4; D unresolved. Trimming removed 4 bases at V and 7 bases at J, with 13 bases between. Germline CDR1 LGHDT, CDR2 YNNKEL (reference sequence). There are 14 residues in the CDR3. CDR3 residues: CASSPRPDTEKLFF. CDR3 coding DNA: TGTGCCAGCAGCCCTCGGCCGGATACTGAAAAACTGTTTTTT.

The V call is TRBV18, the J call TRBJ1-3, with D perhaps TRBD1 (5 bases). The CDR3 sequence is 16 residues long. The V end lost 3 bases, the J end lost 2 bases, and 14 bases lay between the germline ends. Looked up from germline, CDR1 is KGHSH and CDR2 is LQKENI. In DNA, the CDR3 is TGTGCCAGCTCACCTAGGGACGGCCGAACTGGAAACACCATATATTTT. Translating gives CASSPRDGRTGNTIYF.

The CDR3 protein is CASSPGSAGEQFF. CDR3 nucleotide sequence: TGTGCCAGCTCACCAGGGTCAGCCGGGGAGCAGTTCTTC. The chain couples TRBV18 to TRBJ2-1; D is uncertain. Trimming left V 2 bases short and J 10 bases short, with 12 bases between. The CDR3 loop spans 13 amino acids. Looked up from germline, CDR1 is KGHSH and CDR2 is LQKENI.

This sequence joins TRBV7-9 and TRBJ2-2, with D possibly matching TRBD1 (6 bases). Looked up from germline, CDR1 is SEHNR and CDR2 is FQNEAQ (reference sequence). This CDR3 is 15 amino acids long. V lost 5 bases to trimming and J lost 6 bases, with 16 bases between them. The chain's CDR3 is CASSPAGTRPGELFF. The CDR3 DNA is TGTGCCAGCAGCCCGGCCGGGACACGTCCCGGGGAGCTGTTTTTT.

This chain joins TRBV25-1 and TRBJ2-1; 10 nucleotides align to TRBD2. This CDR3 is built from 16 residues. In germline, CDR1 is MGHDK, CDR2 SYGVNS. Losses at the gene ends were 3 bases for V and 6 bases for J; bases not matched to a gene: 8. The CDR3, as DNA: TGTGCCAGCAGTGACCCGAGCGGGGGGGCCTTCAATGAGCAGTTCTTC. It is translated as CASSDPSGGAFNEQFF.

This clone was seen a single time. The chain has TRBV5-5 and TRBJ2-2, with TRBD1 as a possible D gene (5 bases). The CDR3 covers 14 residues. Germline loops: CDR1 SGHKS, CDR2 YYEKEE (reference sequence). V shed 3 bases and J shed 0 bases, with 6 bases lying between them. The CDR3 nucleotides read TGTGCCAGCAGCTCGACAGCGAACACCGGGGAGCTGTTTTTT. Its translation is CASSSTANTGELFF.

The chain joins TRBV9 to TRBJ1-1; 11 bases are a match to TRBD1. The junction had 5 bases not matched to a gene; V was cut back by 0 bases and J by 4 bases. Germline CDR1 reads SGDLS; CDR2 reads YYNGEE. CDR3 length: 16 residues. As DNA, the CDR3 is TGTGCCAGCAGCGTAGTATACGGGACAGGGGGCACTGAAGCTTTCTTT. This gives the protein CASSVVYGTGGTEAFF.

The genes are TRBV5-4 and TRBJ2-2, with 7 bases identical to TRBD1. Germline-derived CDR1 and CDR2 are SGHNT and YYREEE (reference sequence). Trimming removed 9 bases from V and 0 bases from J; junction bases left unmatched: 11. CDR3 length equals 16 residues. The CDR3, as DNA: TGTGCCACCTCCAGCCCCCAGGGGGCGAACACCGGGGAGCTGTTTTTT. It encodes CATSSPQGANTGELFF.

The J gene is TRBJ2-1, the V gene TRBV2, with D tentatively TRBD1 or TRBD2 (5 bases each). The CDR3 totals 11 residues. Germline loops: CDR1 SNHLY, CDR2 FYNNEI. V was shortened by 6 bases and J by 10 bases, with 10 bases between the two germline ends. CDR3 nucleotide sequence: TGTGCCAGCAGGTGGGACCTCGAGCAGTTCTTC. Translating it yields CASRWDLEQFF. The whole variable domain, filled in from reference TRBV2 and TRBJ2-1, reads EPEVTQTPSHQVTQMGQEVILRCVPISNHLYFYWYRQILGQKVEFLVSFYNNEISEKSEIFDDQFSVERPDGSNFTLKIRSTKLEDSAMYFCASRWDLEQFFGPGTRLTVL.

The J gene is TRBJ1-1, the V gene TRBV18, with D possibly matching TRBD1 (5 bases). Germline V gene data show CDR1 as KGHSH and CDR2 as LQKENI. The CDR3 covers 14 residues. V lost 2 bases and J 9 bases, leaving 16 bases between the germline ends. The CDR3: CASSPGAELAKAFF. CDR3 nucleotides: TGTGCCAGCTCACCAGGGGCCGAACTGGCCAAAGCTTTCTTT. Complete variable domain (other parts from reference TRBV18 and TRBJ1-1): NAGVMQNPRHLVRRRGQEARLRCSPMKGHSHVYWYRQLPEEGLKFMVYLQKENIIDESGMPKERFSAEFPKEGPSILRIQQVVRGDSAAYFCASSPGAELAKAFFGQGTRLTVV.

The V and J genes are TRBV12-3 or TRBV12-4 and TRBJ1-4; 7 nucleotides line up with TRBD1. The CDR3 consists of 12 residues. With V trimmed by 6 bases and J by 8 bases, 3 bases remained unmatched. The CDR3: CASRLQGEKLFF. The CDR3 DNA reads as TGTGCCAGCAGGCTACAGGGGGAAAAACTGTTTTTT.

V is TRBV7-2 and J is TRBJ2-7; D remains ambiguous. The CDR3 totals 12 residues. CDR1 and CDR2 from the germline V gene are SGHTA and FQGNSA. Trimming left V 1 base short and J 9 bases short, with 10 bases between. The CDR3 protein is CASSLGGFWQYF. In nucleotides, the CDR3 is TGTGCCAGCAGCTTAGGCGGCTTCTGGCAGTACTTC.

The CDR3 spells CASTQTALADTQYF. The CDR3, as DNA: TGCGCCAGCACCCAGACTGCTCTCGCAGATACGCAGTATTTT. V and J are TRBV10-2 and TRBJ2-3, with no clear D. The CDR3 has 14 residues. The V end was cut by 7 bases, the J end by 4 bases, with 15 bases between. Germline V gene data show CDR1 as WSHSY and CDR2 as SAAADI.

This chain links TRBV2 with TRBJ2-6; weak D call: TRBD2 (6 bases). V was shortened by 7 bases and J by 4 bases, with 17 bases between the two germline ends. Per germline, CDR1 SNHLY and CDR2 FYNNEI. The CDR3 totals 16 residues. CDR3 DNA: TGTGCCAGCACGGGACTGCTGAAAGGAGGGGCCAACGTCCTGACTTTC. This gives the protein CASTGLLKGGANVLTF.

This chain uses TRBV6-2 or TRBV6-3 with TRBJ2-3, with TRBD2 matching over 10 bases. The V gene's germline CDR1 is MNHEY and CDR2 SVGEGT. The trim removed 5 bases at V and 5 bases at J, leaving 10 bases unmatched. The CDR3 covers 16 residues. DNA for the CDR3: TGTGCCAGCAGTCCATCGCTAGCGGGAGCGCTAGATACGCAGTATTTT. Protein: CASSPSLAGALDTQYF.

The genes are TRBV15 and TRBJ2-6; D possibly corresponds to TRBD1 (6 bases). The CDR3 has 18 residues. The ends were cut back, 2 bases at V and 2 bases at J, with 16 bases in the middle. Germline CDR1 reads LNHNV; CDR2 reads YYDKDF (reference sequence). The CDR3 DNA is TGTGCCACCAGCAGATTTCGGACAGCAAAGGCTGGGGCCAACGTCCTGACTTTC. This encodes CATSRFRTAKAGANVLTF.

This clone occurred once. This chain connects TRBV24-1 to TRBJ2-5; D gene unclear. V dropped 2 bases and J dropped 10 bases, with 13 bases sitting between them. Germline V gene data show CDR1 as KGHDR and CDR2 as SFDVKD. The CDR3 loop spans 13 amino acids. The CDR3 spells CATSDSSKRGQYF. DNA of the CDR3: TGTGCCACCAGTGATTCGTCCAAGAGAGGCCAGTACTTC.

V is TRBV9 and J is TRBJ1-5, with 9 nucleotides matching TRBD1. Germline trimming cut 2 bases from V and 1 base from J; bases unmatched to any gene: 10. This CDR3 spans 18 amino acids. CDR1 is SGDLS and CDR2 is YYNGEE in the germline V gene. Here the CDR3 reads CASSVPGQGVESNQPQHF. DNA for the CDR3: TGTGCCAGCAGCGTCCCGGGACAGGGAGTTGAGAGCAATCAGCCCCAGCATTTT.

The V call is TRBV5-1, the J call TRBJ2-3, with D unresolved. CDR1 is SGHRS and CDR2 is YFSETQ in the germline V gene. V shed 0 bases and J shed 0 bases, with 11 bases lying between them. CDR3 length equals 16 residues. CDR3 bases: TGCGCCAGCAGCTTGGCCTTACAGACTAGCACAGATACGCAGTATTTT. Its translation is CASSLALQTSTDTQYF. The full variable domain, rest sourced from reference TRBV5-1 and TRBJ2-3, is KAGVTQTPRYLIKTRGQQVTLSCSPISGHRSVSWYQQTPGQGLQFLFEYFSETQRNKGNFPGRFSGRQFSNSRSEMNVSTLELGDSALYLCASSLALQTSTDTQYFGPGTRLTVL.

This clone was seen more than once but under ten times. This chain links TRBV4-3 with TRBJ2-5, with 11 bases lining up with TRBD2. This CDR3 has 19 amino acids. The germline gives CDR1 LGHNA, CDR2 YSLEER. The V gene end was trimmed by 0 bases and the J gene end by 3 bases; junction bases not matched to a gene: 12. Written as DNA, the CDR3 is TGCGCCAGCAGCCAAGAAGTTAGCGGGGGGGCAAGGGGAGAAGAGACCCAGTACTTC. Translation gives CASSQEVSGGARGEETQYF.

This clone was picked up one time. The rearrangement joins TRBV5-1 to TRBJ2-7; 7 bases map to TRBD1. CDR3 length: 14 amino acids. The germline gives CDR1 SGHRS, CDR2 YFSETQ. V shed 6 bases and J 3 bases; nucleotides not matched to a gene: 9. The CDR3 is CASNWGQGDYEQYF. The CDR3 DNA is TGCGCCAGCAACTGGGGGCAGGGGGACTACGAGCAGTACTTC.

The genes are TRBV2 and TRBJ1-5, with 7 nucleotides matching TRBD1. The J segment lost 0 bases and the V segment lost 6 bases, leaving 5 bases of the junction unmatched. Per germline, CDR1 SNHLY and CDR2 FYNNEI. The CDR3 is made up of 15 amino acids. CDR3 residues: CASSGQVNSNQPQHF. In DNA, the CDR3 is TGTGCCAGCAGCGGACAGGTTAATAGCAATCAGCCCCAGCATTTT.

The chain links TRBV6-5 to TRBJ2-5; 7 bases agree with TRBD1. V lost 6 bases, J lost 5 bases, and 12 bases stayed unmatched. CDR3 size: 15 residues. Per germline, CDR1 MNHEY and CDR2 SVGAGI. CDR3 sequence reads: CASSGDREVWETQYF. Here the CDR3 DNA reads TGTGCCAGCAGCGGAGACAGGGAAGTTTGGGAGACCCAGTACTTC.

This clone was picked up a small number of times. The chain recombines TRBV7-3 with TRBJ2-3; D might be TRBD1 or TRBD2, each matching 5 bases. The V gene's germline CDR1 is SGHTA and CDR2 FQGTGA. The CDR3 sequence is 14 residues long. With 5 bases removed from V and 2 bases from J, the gap between germline ends came to 11 bases. The DNA for the CDR3 is TGTGCCAGCAGCCATCCAGGGACCACAGATACGCAGTATTTT. Its protein is CASSHPGTTDTQYF.

The chain has TRBV6-6 and TRBJ2-7; TRBD1 might be the D (6 bases). V was trimmed by 5 bases and J by 4 bases, leaving 9 bases between them. Germline CDR1 reads MNHNY; CDR2 reads SVGAGI (reference sequence). The CDR3 length is 12 residues. Written as DNA, the CDR3 is TGTGCCAGCAGTACCCAGGGGTACGAGCAGTACTTC. It translates to CASSTQGYEQYF.

The V and J genes are TRBV2 and TRBJ2-5; D gene uncertain. Germline lookup yields CDR1 SNHLY and CDR2 FYNNEI. CDR3 length equals 12 residues. V was cut by 0 bases and J by 6 bases, with 5 bases left in between. This CDR3 reads CASSEAAQTQYF. The DNA of the CDR3 is TGTGCCAGCAGTGAAGCGGCGCAGACCCAGTACTTC.

V is TRBV18 and J is TRBJ2-7; D may match TRBD1 or TRBD2 (5 bases each). The CDR3 has 14 residues. The germline gives CDR1 KGHSH, CDR2 LQKENI. Trimming left V 3 bases short and J 5 bases short, with 14 bases between. CDR3 region: CASSPGTGPNEQYF. CDR3 nucleotides: TGTGCCAGCTCACCCGGGACCGGTCCCAACGAGCAGTACTTC. Using reference TRBV18 and TRBJ2-7 for the parts outside the CDR3, the full variable domain is NAGVMQNPRHLVRRRGQEARLRCSPMKGHSHVYWYRQLPEEGLKFMVYLQKENIIDESGMPKERFSAEFPKEGPSILRIQQVVRGDSAAYFCASSPGTGPNEQYFGPGTRLTVT.

The chain employs TRBV2 and TRBJ1-6; TRBD1 matches 11 bases. The junction had 2 bases not matched to a gene; V was cut back by 7 bases and J by 0 bases. Germline-derived CDR1 and CDR2 are SNHLY and FYNNEI. CDR3 length equals 16 residues. This CDR3 reads CASTGTGGSYNSPLHF. The CDR3 DNA reads as TGTGCCAGCACCGGGACAGGGGGCTCCTATAATTCACCCCTCCACTTT.

This chain uses TRBV12-5 with TRBJ1-2, with D possibly TRBD1 on 5 matching bases. This CDR3 comprises 13 residues. Germline values: CDR1 LGHNT, CDR2 FRNRAP. V shed 4 bases and J shed 8 bases, with 14 bases lying between them. The CDR3 nucleotides are TGTGCTAGTGGTTCTTCGGGGCTCACGGGCTACACCTTC. Translation gives CASGSSGLTGYTF.

This rearrangement joins TRBV23-1 to TRBJ2-7, with D possibly being TRBD2 (5 bases). TRBV23-1 carries the ORF label, with uncertain function. The CDR3 is made up of 17 amino acids. Trimming removed 3 bases from V and 3 bases from J, with 21 bases in between. CDR3 bases: TGCGCCAGCAGTCACAACACCCCCGGGGTACTACTCTACGAGCAGTACTTC. Amino acids: CASSHNTPGVLLYEQYF.